These T cell receptor beta chains were read from a single sample in a study of blood T cells in healthy people across ages. In TCRdb, the 5' RACE reads were re-called with MiXCR into one record per CDR3 protein. The sample contains about 1,800,000 distinct CDR3 sequences, approximately 30% of which appear only once. The sequenced material came from blood. These receptors all stem from a woman under 40 in good health. Each CDR3 is given with its conserved first and last residue. D genes are given only for firm matches.

V gene	D gene	CDR3 protein
TRBV20-1	NA	CSASVGPGGASGENYGYTF
TRBV12-3/TRBV12-4	NA	CASGLGELYGYTF
TRBV10-1	TRBD2	CASGTSDTDTQYF
TRBV7-9	TRBD1	CASETLGTGASTDTQYF
TRBV5-1	TRBD2	CASSMQGTSGSLNEQFF
TRBV6-5	TRBD1	CASSVQGARSEAFF
TRBV10-3	NA	CAISESVPGGQETQYF
TRBV29-1	NA	CSVHPGRFEAFF
TRBV4-3	NA	CASSQDFRESDTQCF
TRBV14	TRBD2	CASSPNTGLGGWKQFF
TRBV28	NA	CASHPLGTAWGSYEQYF
TRBV6-2/TRBV6-3	TRBD1	CASSDRAPYEQYF
TRBV6-5	NA	CASKATELRNGYTF
TRBV29-1	NA	CSGAGRGQETQYF
TRBV7-9	TRBD1	CASSLTTGTGGTDTQYF
TRBV27	TRBD1	CASSNGQGAYQPQHF
TRBV25-1	TRBD2	CASSRERGSTDTQYF
TRBV11-3	TRBD1	CASSSGGESISGANVLTF
TRBV30	NA	CAWSEGRGFRTQHF
TRBV29-1	NA	CSGEGRRGEQYF
TRBV29-1	TRBD2	CSVLAGSRDTQYF
TRBV2	TRBD2	CTSSETSGGNEQFF
TRBV2	NA	CASSPGTQELQETQYF
TRBV3-1	NA	CASRPKPGSGANVLTF
TRBV18	NA	CASSPPGVQETQYF
TRBV14	NA	CASSQEEQFREQFF
TRBV2	NA	CASRMDGEAFF
TRBV20-1	NA	CSASNGGPPYEQYF
TRBV5-6	NA	CASKISGNEQFF
TRBV7-9	NA	CASHSDTFTDTQYF
TRBV24-1	TRBD2	CATSDPGLADEQFF